The T cell receptor beta chain under discussion was sequenced for a study of PD-L1 blockade in urothelial cancer. This CDR3 has 15 amino acids. Looked up from germline, CDR1 is SGHAT and CDR2 is FQNNGV. V shed 5 bases, J shed 4 bases, and the junction held 10 bases outside the gene matches. Profiled with immunoSEQ multiplex PCR; TCRdb holds only in-frame clones, not every one. The table lists some 22,000 clones, 90% of them singletons, with roughly 16% in the top ten. The rearrangement uses TRBV11-2 and TRBJ2-7, with 8 positions matching TRBD2. The origin of this receptor is a woman aged 55-70 years with urothelial cancer. The specimen comprised PBMCs, sampled around atezolizumab (anti-PD-L1) treatment. The DNA for the CDR3 is TGTGCCAGCAGCCACAGCGGGAGCGGCATTTACGAGCAGTACTTC. This translates into CASSHSGSGIYEQYF. Complete variable domain (other parts from reference TRBV11-2 and TRBJ2-7): EAGVAQSPRYKIIEKRQSVAFWCNPISGHATLYWYQQILGQGPKLLIQFQNNGVVDDSQLPKDRFSAERLKGVDSTLKIQPAKLEDSAVYLCASSHSGSGIYEQYFGPGTRLTVT.